The 2 T cell receptor beta chains below were found in one sample sequenced in a study of shared clonotypes between healthy human individuals. Sequencing used immunoSEQ multiplex PCR; TCRdb keeps in-frame clones, though not all of them. The sample carries some 2,500,000 clones, 80% to 95% recorded once. The sequenced material came from naive CD4+ T cells from PBMCs. Subset described: CD45RA+ positively selected. These receptors all come from a young man in good health. Some clones in this sample may be carry-over from other donors' samples.

The genes are TRBV6-7 and TRBJ2-7; possible D gene TRBD2, 6 bases. TRBV6-7 is annotated as an ORF whose role is uncertain. The germline V and J ends were trimmed by 6 bases and 4 bases, with 19 bases remaining between them. CDR3 length equals 15 residues. Written as DNA, the CDR3 is TGTGCCAGCAGGAGCCGGGACTCTGGGGTGTACGAGCAGTACTTC. Translation gives CASRSRDSGVYEQYF.

This rearrangement joins TRBV5-1 to TRBJ2-7; D is uncertain. The V gene lost 1 base and the J gene lost 0 bases, with 11 bases spanning the gap. The V gene's germline CDR1 is SGHRS and CDR2 YFSETQ. The CDR3 is 15 residues long. The CDR3 sequence is CASSLTKRGSYEQYF. DNA for the CDR3: TGCGCCAGCAGCTTGACCAAAAGAGGCTCCTACGAGCAGTACTTC.